The rows below give T cell receptor beta chains drawn from one sample of a study of cytotoxic CD8 clonotypes in ibrutinib-treated CLL. Assay: immunoSEQ multiplex PCR; the TCRdb copy retains only in-frame clones and omits some. The repertoire holds about 40,000 clones, with 55% to 75% as singletons. The sequenced sample was PBMCs, obtained at disease progression, from a patient treated with ibrutinib. Receptors originate from a human donor with chronic lymphocytic leukemia. Both conserved end residues are part of each CDR3. The D gene is left open where the match is weak. Not every row has a clone size; where given, it reads once, few, many or a size class.

D gene	clone size	V gene	J gene	CDR3 DNA	CDR3 protein
NA	few	TRBV7-9	TRBJ1-6	TGTGCCAGCAGCCAAACGGGACGGTTATTAATTCAATCCCTCCACTTT	CASSQTGRLLIQSLHF
NA	NA	TRBV2	TRBJ1-2	TGTGCCAGCAGTGGCCCGGCCCGGTATGGCTACACCTTC	CASSGPARYGYTF
TRBD1	once	TRBV11-2	TRBJ2-7	TGTGCCAGCAGCACCGACAGGGGGGTCTCCTACGAGCAGTACTTC	CASSTDRGVSYEQYF
NA	NA	TRBV4-1	TRBJ2-7	TGCGCCAGCAGCCAAGGTCAGAGTGAGACCGAGCAGTACTTC	CASSQGQSETEQYF
NA	NA	TRBV18	TRBJ2-3	TGTGCCAGCTCAGGGTTGATCACAGATACGCAGTATTTT	CASSGLITDTQYF
TRBD1	NA	TRBV11-2	TRBJ1-2	TGTGCCAGCAGCTCCCAACTGGACAGGGGATATGGCTACACCTTC	CASSSQLDRGYGYTF
TRBD1	NA	TRBV14	TRBJ1-6	TGTGCCAGCAGCCAAGAGGGACAGCCCTATAATTCACCCCTCCACTTT	CASSQEGQPYNSPLHF
NA	NA	TRBV28	TRBJ2-7	TGTGCCAGCAGTTTTGGACTTGGCTACGAGCAGTACTTC	CASSFGLGYEQYF
NA	once	TRBV19	TRBJ1-3	TGTGCCAGCCAACGGGCGGACTCTGGAAACACCATATATTTT	CASQRADSGNTIYF
NA	NA	TRBV6-5	TRBJ2-5	TGTGCCAGCAGTTACTCAGGGGGAGAGACCCAGTACTTC	CASSYSGGETQYF
NA	NA	TRBV7-8	TRBJ1-1	TGTGCCAGCAGCTTAGTGCCAGGGATGAACACTGAAGCTTTCTTT	CASSLVPGMNTEAFF
TRBD2	NA	TRBV7-9	TRBJ2-5	TGTGCCAGCACCATCGCGGGGGGGAGCCGGACCCAGTACTTC	CASTIAGGSRTQYF
TRBD1	few	TRBV12-5	TRBJ2-1	TGTGCTAGTGGTCCGGGACAGGTAGTCGATGAGCAGTTCTTC	CASGPGQVVDEQFF
NA	NA	TRBV28	TRBJ1-1	TGTGCCAGCAGTTTGAACAGGAACACTGAAGCTTTCTTT	CASSLNRNTEAFF
TRBD1	NA	TRBV29-1	TRBJ1-1	TGCAGCTTTAACAGGGGTGAAAACACTGAAGCTTTCTTT	CSFNRGENTEAFF
NA	few	TRBV4-1	TRBJ1-2	TGCGCCAGCAGCCATCCGGGACGGACGAACTATGGCTACACCTTC	CASSHPGRTNYGYTF
NA	NA	TRBV30	TRBJ2-2	TGTGCCTGGAGTGTATACAGGGACACCGGGGAGCTGTTTTTT	CAWSVYRDTGELFF
NA	NA	TRBV7-9	TRBJ1-3	TGTGCCAGCAGCCACGGGGTGGCAGGGTACGGAAACACCATATATTTT	CASSHGVAGYGNTIYF
NA	few	TRBV7-6	TRBJ1-4	TGTGCCAGCAGCCGTCTCGGTCAAGTAGATGAAAAACTGTTTTTT	CASSRLGQVDEKLFF
TRBD1	NA	TRBV5-1	TRBJ1-1	TGCGCCAGCAGCTTGGGGACAGGGAGCACTGAAGCTTTCTTT	CASSLGTGSTEAFF
TRBD1	NA	TRBV6-1	TRBJ2-7	TGTGCCAGCAGGGGGACAGGCTCCTACGAGCAGTACTTC	CASRGTGSYEQYF
NA	NA	TRBV6-5	TRBJ2-3	TGTGCCAGCAGCCTGGCAGATACGCAGTATTTT	CASSLADTQYF
TRBD2	NA	TRBV19	TRBJ2-3	TGTGCCAGTAGGTTGACTAGCGGGGGGACAGATACGCAGTATTTT	CASRLTSGGTDTQYF
NA	NA	TRBV7-9	TRBJ2-3	TGTGCCAGCAGCCTCCCACGAGAGGACCGCGCTTTGCAGTATTTT	CASSLPREDRALQYF
NA	NA	TRBV2	TRBJ1-5	TGTGCCAGCGGGGGGATAGAATGGCGCAATCAGCCCCAGCATTTT	CASGGIEWRNQPQHF
TRBD2	once	TRBV7-3	TRBJ2-2	TGTGCCAGCAGCACATTAGCGGGGGACACCGGGGAGCTGTTTTTT	CASSTLAGDTGELFF
NA	NA	TRBV21-1	TRBJ2-2	TGTGCCAGCAGCAAAGCACAGCACCCCTTTAGGAACGGGGAGCTGTTTTTT	CASSKAQHPFRNGELFF
NA	NA	TRBV28	TRBJ2-1	TGTGCCAGCAGTTTTTTAGGAGAGCAGTTCTTC	CASSFLGEQFF
TRBD1	NA	TRBV5-5	TRBJ2-2	TGTGCCAGCAGCCTCACCCCAGGGACAGGGAACACCGGGGAGCTGTTTTTT	CASSLTPGTGNTGELFF
NA	NA	TRBV6-1	TRBJ2-2	TGTGCCAGCAGTGAAGATCGGACAACGAACACCGGGGAGCTGTTTTTT	CASSEDRTTNTGELFF
NA	NA	TRBV11-2	TRBJ2-3	TGTGCCAGCAGCTTAGATCTTGGGGGAAACACAGATACGCAGTATTTT	CASSLDLGGNTDTQYF
NA	few	TRBV7-3	TRBJ1-3	TGTGCAAGTAGGGGCTCTGGAAACACCATATATTTT	CASRGSGNTIYF
NA	NA	TRBV18	TRBJ1-5	TGTGCCAGCTCACTCCGGGACGGGAATCAGCCCCAGCATTTT	CASSLRDGNQPQHF
NA	NA	TRBV10-3	TRBJ1-5	TGTGCCATCAGTGAGTCGAGTGGGCAGCCCCAGCATTTT	CAISESSGQPQHF
TRBD2	NA	TRBV18	TRBJ2-2	TGTGCCAGCTCACCTCGACTAGCGGGCTGGAACACCGGGGAGCTGTTTTTT	CASSPRLAGWNTGELFF
NA	NA	TRBV6-5	TRBJ1-6	TGTGCCAGCAGTTACTCGTCAGGGACTTCACCCCTCCACTTT	CASSYSSGTSPLHF
NA	NA	TRBV27	TRBJ2-7	TGTGCCAGCAGAGGACATACCGTCTACGAGCAGTACTTC	CASRGHTVYEQYF
NA	once	TRBV4-1	TRBJ2-6	TGCGCCAGCAGCCAAGTTCCCTACGCCTTCTCTGGGGCCAACGTCCTGACTTTC	CASSQVPYAFSGANVLTF
TRBD2	once	TRBV14	TRBJ2-1	TGTGCCAGCAGCCCACTACTAGCGGGAGTTGGCAATGAGCAGTTCTTC	CASSPLLAGVGNEQFF
NA	NA	TRBV5-4	TRBJ1-2	TGTGCCAGCAGTCCGGATGAGAACTATGGCTACACCTTC	CASSPDENYGYTF
NA	NA	TRBV2	TRBJ1-3	TGTGCCAGCAGTGAAGGTTCTGGAAACACCATATATTTT	CASSEGSGNTIYF
NA	NA	TRBV11-2	TRBJ2-1	TGTGCCAGCAGCCCCTGGACAGACTCTAATGAGCAGTTCTTC	CASSPWTDSNEQFF
NA	NA	TRBV15	TRBJ2-7	TGTGCCACCAGCATAGTGGAGCCAAACTCCGAGCAGTACTTC	CATSIVEPNSEQYF
NA	NA	TRBV5-1	TRBJ2-3	TGCGCCAGCAGCCAGGGACAATCTGTGGCAGATACGCAGTATTTT	CASSQGQSVADTQYF
TRBD1	few	TRBV5-4	TRBJ2-7	TGTGCCAGCTCCGGACAGGGCCGCTACGAGCAGTACTTC	CASSGQGRYEQYF